This TCR beta chain is from a study of shared clonotypes between healthy human individuals. Study background: Donors were a couple of women and a few men aged 18 to 49. Study conclusions and caveats: Memory subsets generally showed lower estimated richness than naive subsets. How much donors shared clonotypes was expected to be affected by sequencing depth.

This clone was detected once. Its antigen is not identified. CD45RO-negative, CCR7-positively selected cells formed the naive CD8 fraction, excluding terminally differentiated effector memory CD45RA+ cells. V was cut by 3 bases and J by 2 bases, with 17 bases left in between. The germline V gene has CDR1 SEHNR and CDR2 FQNEAQ (reference sequence). The CDR3 extends over 16 amino acids. Profiling relied on immunoSEQ multiplex PCR, and the TCRdb table lists in-frame clones only, not all of them. The sample has about 2 million clones; around 96% are singletons. This chain uses TRBV7-9 with TRBJ2-7; D is possibly TRBD2 (7 bases). This receptor was identified in a man aged 18 to 30 in good health. Specimen: naive CD8+ T cells sorted from blood. In nucleotides, the CDR3 is TGTGCCAGCAGCTTGTTCACAGGGACTAAGCCCTACGAGCAGTACTTC. This sequence encodes CASSLFTGTKPYEQYF.